This T cell receptor beta chain was sequenced in a study of CD8 T cells in ankylosing spondylitis. As the method for making TCR beta libraries, quantitative 5'-RACE with molecular barcodes was used. TCRdb re-called the 5' RACE reads with MiXCR, one entry per CDR3 protein. This table holds approximately 550,000 distinct CDR3 sequences, roughly 12% found once. A few counts support this clonotype. Its antigen is undetermined. Study observations and caveats: Ankylosing spondylitis blood seemed to carry a telltale TCR beta motif made of several highly homologous variants. As reported, disease-linked clones showed significant enrichment in matched ankylosing spondylitis synovial fluid. A subset of motif variants has previously been described in the synovial fluid and blood of reactive arthritis.

Germline CDR1 and CDR2: DFQATT and SNEGSKA (reference sequence). This CDR3 spans 15 amino acids. With 1 base clipped from V and 4 bases from J, the junction kept 3 bases outside the gene matches. This chain connects TRBV20-1 to TRBJ2-1; TRBD1 matches 11 bases. The sample consisted of blood, either unsorted or a sorted T cell fraction (not recorded which). The TCR was taken from a male donor with ankylosing spondylitis. The CDR3 loop is CSARAGTGGYNEQFF. CDR3 DNA: TGCAGTGCTAGAGCCGGGACAGGGGGGTACAATGAGCAGTTCTTC.